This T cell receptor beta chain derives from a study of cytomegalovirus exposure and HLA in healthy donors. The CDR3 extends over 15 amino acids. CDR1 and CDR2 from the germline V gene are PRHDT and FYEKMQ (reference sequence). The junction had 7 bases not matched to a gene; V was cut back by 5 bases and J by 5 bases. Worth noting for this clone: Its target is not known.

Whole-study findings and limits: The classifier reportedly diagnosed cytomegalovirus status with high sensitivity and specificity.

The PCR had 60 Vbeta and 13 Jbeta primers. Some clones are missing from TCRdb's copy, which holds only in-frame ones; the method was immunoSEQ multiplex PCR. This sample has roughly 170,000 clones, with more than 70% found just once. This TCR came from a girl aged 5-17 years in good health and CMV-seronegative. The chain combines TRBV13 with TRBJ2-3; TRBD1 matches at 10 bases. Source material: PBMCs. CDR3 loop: CASSPAGQGIDTQYF. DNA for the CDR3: TGTGCCAGCAGCCCCGCGGGACAGGGGATAGATACGCAGTATTTT.